This T cell receptor (beta chain) emerged from a study of graft-versus-host responses after intestinal transplantation. On the study more broadly: Recipients underwent multivisceral, liver-intestinal, or isolated intestinal transplants.

Method: immunoSEQ multiplex PCR; TCRdb's copy keeps in-frame clones and lacks some. The sample lists 50,000 to 75,000 clones, around 86% occurring once. This clone appeared once. As yet, its antigen is unknown. The graft tissue was processed, and this released both intraepithelial and lamina propria lymphocytes. Study-wide results and caveats: Recipient marrow held GvH clones, some first seen in ileum or blood. Early post-transplant HvG declines tracked with peak circulating GvH clone levels.

This TCR derives from a human patient who received an intestinal transplant, so some T cells may come from the graft donor. The input for sequencing was ileum tissue, taken approximately 56 weeks after transplant.

Written as DNA, the CDR3 is TGTGCCAGCAGCGCGGGGGTCCTGAACACTGAAGCTTTCTTT. Translating gives CASSAGVLNTEAFF. The V gene is TRBV9, the J gene TRBJ1-1, with D possibly being TRBD1 (5 bases). The CDR3 covers 14 residues. Germline CDR1 SGDLS, CDR2 YYNGEE. Trimming left V 3 bases short and J 0 bases short, with 9 bases between.